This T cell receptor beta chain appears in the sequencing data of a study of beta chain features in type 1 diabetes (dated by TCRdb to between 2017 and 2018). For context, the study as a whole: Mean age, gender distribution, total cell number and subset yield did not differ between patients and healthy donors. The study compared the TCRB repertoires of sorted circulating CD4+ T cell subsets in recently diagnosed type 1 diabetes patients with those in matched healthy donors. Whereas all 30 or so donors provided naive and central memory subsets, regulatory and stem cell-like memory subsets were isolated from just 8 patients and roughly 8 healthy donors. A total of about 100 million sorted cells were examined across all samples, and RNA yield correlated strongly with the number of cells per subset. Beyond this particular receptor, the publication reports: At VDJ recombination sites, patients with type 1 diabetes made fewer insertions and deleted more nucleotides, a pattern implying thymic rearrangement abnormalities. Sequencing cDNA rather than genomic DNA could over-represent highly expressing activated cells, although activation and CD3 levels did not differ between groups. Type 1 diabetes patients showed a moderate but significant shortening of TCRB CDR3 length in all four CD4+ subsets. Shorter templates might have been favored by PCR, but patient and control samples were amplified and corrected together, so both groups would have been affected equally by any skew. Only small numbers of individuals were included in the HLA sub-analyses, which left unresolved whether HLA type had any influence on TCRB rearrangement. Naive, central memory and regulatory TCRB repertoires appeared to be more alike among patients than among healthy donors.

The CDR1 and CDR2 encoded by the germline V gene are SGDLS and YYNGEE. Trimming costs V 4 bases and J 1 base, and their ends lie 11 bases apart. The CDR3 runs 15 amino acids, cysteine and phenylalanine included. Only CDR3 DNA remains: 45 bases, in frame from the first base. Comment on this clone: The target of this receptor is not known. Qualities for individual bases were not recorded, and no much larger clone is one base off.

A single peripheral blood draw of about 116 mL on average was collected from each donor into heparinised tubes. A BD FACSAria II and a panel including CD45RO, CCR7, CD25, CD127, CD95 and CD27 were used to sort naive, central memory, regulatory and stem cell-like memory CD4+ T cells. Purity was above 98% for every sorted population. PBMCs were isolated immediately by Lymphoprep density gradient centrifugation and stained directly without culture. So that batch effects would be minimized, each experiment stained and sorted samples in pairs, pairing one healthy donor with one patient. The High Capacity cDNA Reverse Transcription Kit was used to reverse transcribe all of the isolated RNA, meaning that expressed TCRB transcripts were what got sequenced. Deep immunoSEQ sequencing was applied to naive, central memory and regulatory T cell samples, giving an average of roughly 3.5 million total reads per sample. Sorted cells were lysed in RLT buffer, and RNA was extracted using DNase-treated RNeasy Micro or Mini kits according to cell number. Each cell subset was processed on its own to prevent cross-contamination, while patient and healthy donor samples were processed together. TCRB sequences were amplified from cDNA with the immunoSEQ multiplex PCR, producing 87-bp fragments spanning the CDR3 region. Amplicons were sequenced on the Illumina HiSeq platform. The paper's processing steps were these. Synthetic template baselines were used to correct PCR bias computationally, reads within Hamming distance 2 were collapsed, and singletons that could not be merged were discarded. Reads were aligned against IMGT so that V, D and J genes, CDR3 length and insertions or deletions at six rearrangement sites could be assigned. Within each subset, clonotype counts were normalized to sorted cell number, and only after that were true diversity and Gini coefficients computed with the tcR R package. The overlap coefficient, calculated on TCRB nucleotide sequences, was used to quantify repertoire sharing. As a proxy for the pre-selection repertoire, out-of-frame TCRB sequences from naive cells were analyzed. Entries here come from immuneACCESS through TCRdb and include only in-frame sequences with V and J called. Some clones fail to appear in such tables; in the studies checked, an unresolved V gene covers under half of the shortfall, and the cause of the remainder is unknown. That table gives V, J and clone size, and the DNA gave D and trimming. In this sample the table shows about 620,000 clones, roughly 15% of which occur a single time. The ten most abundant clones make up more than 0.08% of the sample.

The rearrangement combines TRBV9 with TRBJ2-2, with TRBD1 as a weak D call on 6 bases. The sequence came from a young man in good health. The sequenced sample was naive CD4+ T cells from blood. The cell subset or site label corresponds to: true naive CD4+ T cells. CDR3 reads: CASSLGTLNTGELFF. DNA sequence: TGTGCCAGCAGCCTCGGGACATTGAACACCGGGGAGCTGTTTTTT.